A selection of T cell receptor beta chains follows, all from one sample in a study of technical replicates of blood from four donors. The table came from immunoSEQ multiplex PCR; TCRdb's copy has only in-frame clones and leaves some out. The data hold some 87,000 clones, with 80% to 95% observed a single time. The sequenced material came from T cells isolated from PBMCs. These receptor sequences come from a human donor in good health. The conserved cysteine and the conserved F or W are not part of the CDR3 here. A row's size may be missing; if present it is once, few, many or a size class.

>14|TRBV28|.
ASISPGLAGVNEQF
>12|TRBV25-1|.
ASGGSGAAYEQY
>12|TRBV30|.
AWSRLNPYNEQF
>15|TRBV18|.
ASSPDRVFGANTEAF
>12|TRBV19|few
ASSPQGTNYGYT
>14|TRBV7-6|once
ASSWGQGISTDTQY
>10|TRBV30|.
AWKRLLYGYT
>13|TRBV4-1|.
ASSQGQGAINEQF
>12|TRBV15|.
ATSTQASSYEQY
>11|TRBV29-1|.
SVPGQGIYEQY
>13|TRBV19|.
ASTKTSGSTDTQY
>9|TRBV29-1|.
SVRVAYEQY
>12|TRBV4-2|.
ASSQDPPTDTQY
>11|TRBV6-1|.
ASSLRGVYEQY
>11|TRBV29-1|.
SVSREGADTQY
>11|TRBV7-2|.
ASSAGTGQPQH
>10|TRBV18|once
ASSTLGEKLF
>14|TRBV19|few
ASSIGQGTFHTEAF
>14|TRBV19|.
ASSPHRQGIFEKLF
>17|TRBV28|.
ASSLPPGQGAVSNQPQH
>16|TRBV7-2|once
ASSPNPWTGGMNTEAF
>10|TRBV10-2|.
ASSEWGQPQH
>9|TRBV25-1|.
ATMRGPGYT
>12|TRBV5-6|.
ASSLKTGVDEQF
>16|TRBV2|.
ASTPGSVPGNSDEKLF
>14|TRBV5-1|.
ASSFASGIITDTQY
>12|TRBV11-2|.
ASSLGLAGDEQF
>10|TRBV30|.
AWSQGRDTQY
>9|TRBV20-1|.
SANKYNEQF
>14|TRBV7-2|.
ASSLGGAGVVDEQY
>12|TRBV6-5|.
ASRGQGDNQPQH
>15|TRBV13|.
ASRYLREDRGETEAF
>15|TRBV4-1|.
ASSQEATPRTENIQY
>13|TRBV5-6|once
ASSSFWGGDTEAF
>15|TRBV29-1|.
SVGREESFWNTGELF
>12|TRBV30|few
AWNNRQSSYEQY
>15|TRBV27|.
ASSPFLGQGKGNTIY
>11|TRBV4-2|.
ASSQDPEGGYT
>10|TRBV30|.
AWSDYGGTQY
>12|TRBV18|.
ASSLSRGGTEAF
>11|TRBV6-5|once
ASSLREYNEQF
>11|TRBV19|once
ASSRQGDNEQF
>9|TRBV19|.
ASSMEYGYT
>11|TRBV19|.
ASSSGGMETQY
>12|TRBV5-1|.
ASSQQGAGTEAF
>12|TRBV7-2|.
ASSVSSESYEQY
>12|TRBV6-1|.
ASSDMDRVQPQH
>14|TRBV19|.
ASIRGGGRGNQPQH
>13|TRBV5-6|.
ASSSSGQLNTEAF
>12|TRBV5-1|.
ASSLGEPPGELF
>11|TRBV30|.
AWGLDRGETQY
>10|TRBV5-4|.
ASSVDRETQY
>13|TRBV13|once
ASSLGQVTYNEQF
>12|TRBV6-6|.
ASSGDGWNTEAF
>12|TRBV2|.
ASSGGQGNTEAF
>12|TRBV30|.
AWSQQGSGNTIY
>11|TRBV10-1|.
ASSRGLGETQY
>10|TRBV11-3|.
ASSGSSYEQY
>13|TRBV5-4|.
ASSLISRDPHEQY
>16|TRBV19|.
ASSIFFRRDIGPDTQY